The 8 T cell receptor beta chains listed next were all sequenced from one sample in a study of tumor-infiltrating lymphocytes in primary liver carcinoma (dated by TCRdb to 2016 to 2017). The sequencer was an Illumina HiSeq 2500. A constant-region primer and ProtoScript II reverse transcriptase were used to reverse-transcribe TCRbeta-specific cDNA from approximately 500 ng total RNA. Three nested multiplex PCR rounds, following a slightly modified ARM-PCR procedure, were used to build the TCRbeta libraries. Each of the first two PCR rounds ran for roughly 11 cycles and used multiplex TRBV1-TRBV30 forward primers together with a Cbeta reverse primer. TCRdb reanalyzed the raw reads on its own, using fastp at Q25 for trimming and MiXCR for clone calling, and kept in-frame beta chains. Every CDR3 protein is listed once, alongside the most common genes and DNA of its rows. The table for this sample lists 40,000 to 55,000 distinct CDR3 sequences; less than 75% of them were counted only once. The top ten hold just under 30% of the sample.

Total RNA and DNA were co-extracted from 20-30 mg of bulk tissue with the AllPrep DNA/RNA mini kit, without cell sorting. The sequenced sample was liver tumor tissue from sampling region 5. The cell subset or site label, as the study defines it: tumor region T5, tumor centre. Receptors originate from a man between 40 and 49 years old with primary liver carcinoma and hepatitis B virus infection.

In the case of this clonotype: Sequence at one end of the junction differs from germline and may be a read error. The chain couples TRBV6-5 to TRBJ2-3; D perhaps matches TRBD2 (5 bases). The length of the CDR3 is 14 residues. CDR1 is MNHEY, CDR2 SVGAGI, per germline. The CDR3 is CVSSQLTGSDTQYF. The CDR3 DNA follows: TGTGTCAGCAGTCAACTAACGGGATCAGATACGCAGTATTTT.

With regard to this clonotype: The junction differs from germline at one of its ends, possibly a read error. The CDR3 DNA follows: TGTGCCGGCAGCTTGAGGGTACGTGAGCAGTTCTTT. Translated: CAGSLRVREQFF. The gene calls are TRBV11-2 and TRBJ2-1, with D perhaps TRBD2 (5 bases). The CDR3 covers 12 residues. In germline, CDR1 is SGHAT, CDR2 FQNNGV. The full variable domain, completed using reference TRBV11-2 and TRBJ2-1, is EAGVAQSPRYKIIEKRQSVAFWCNPISGHATLYWYQQILGQGPKLLIQFQNNGVVDDSQLPKDRFSAERLKGVDSTLKIQPAKLEDSAVYLCAGSLRVREQFFGPGTRLTVL.

About this clonotype itself: A read error is likely, as this CDR3 ends without the conserved phenylalanine or tryptophan. The V and J genes are TRBV11-2 and TRBJ2-1, with D perhaps TRBD1 or TRBD2 (5 bases each). The length of the CDR3 is 15 residues. CDR1 and CDR2 (germline): SGHAT, FQNNGV. The CDR3, as DNA: TGTGTCAGCGTACTAGGGAACCTCCGGGGACATGAGCAGTTCATC. It specifies CVSVLGNLRGHEQFI.

As for this clonotype: Germline and junction disagree at one end, which may indicate a read error. This rearrangement joins TRBV4-1 to TRBJ2-3, with 9 bases lining up with TRBD2. Germline values: CDR1 MGHRA, CDR2 YSYEKL. The CDR3 covers 15 residues. CDR3 residues: CASSQGPSGTDAQYF. Here the CDR3 DNA reads TGCGCCAGCAGCCAAGGGCCTAGCGGGACAGATGCGCAGTATTTT.

A remark on this clonotype: Possible read error: a much larger clone is one base away. The chain joins TRBV5-8 to TRBJ2-3; unclear D gene. V dropped 4 bases and J dropped 2 bases, with 14 bases sitting between them. CDR1 and CDR2 from the germline V gene are SGHTS and YDEGEE. This CDR3 is built from 15 residues. As DNA, the CDR3 is TGTGCCAGCAGCCTTATTTCCACTAACACAGATACGCAGTATTTT. It specifies CASSLISTNTDTQYF.

This clonotype was seen a single time. CDR3 loop: CSAPKGDTTRTEAFF. The CDR3 DNA sequence: TGCAGTGCCCCAAAAGGGGACACCACAAGAACTGAAGCTTTCTTT. V is TRBV20-1 and J is TRBJ1-1, with D perhaps TRBD1 (6 bases). With 6 bases removed from V and 5 bases from J, the gap between germline ends came to 22 bases. CDR3 length equals 15 residues. Germline CDR1 and CDR2: DFQATT and SNEGSKA (reference sequence).

This clonotype was counted ten times or more. The chain links TRBV29-1 to TRBJ2-3; 8 bases align to TRBD2. The CDR3 spans 14 residues. Germline V lookup: CDR1 SQVTM, CDR2 ANQGSEA. After removal of 2 bases from V and 5 bases from J, the junction contained 6 bases not matched to a gene. CDR3: CSVERTSPEDTQYF. The CDR3, as DNA: TGCAGCGTTGAACGGACTAGCCCGGAAGATACGCAGTATTTT.

Comments on this clonotype: An end of the junction differs from the germline gene, which may be a read error. The genes are TRBV6-5 and TRBJ2-7; D is uncertain. Looked up from germline, CDR1 is MNHEY and CDR2 is SVGAGI. This CDR3 comprises 11 residues. CDR3 region: CASNYLREQYF. In DNA form, the CDR3 reads TGTGCCAGCAATTACTTGCGAGAGCAGTACTTC.